The present T cell receptor beta chain was sequenced within a study of cytomegalovirus exposure and HLA in healthy donors. Looking at the study overall: HLA-typed donors were the source of some 80 million unique TCRs, which an early data release held.

Primers for the PCR totalled 60 Vbeta and 13 Jbeta. The assay was immunoSEQ multiplex PCR, and TCRdb's table has in-frame clones only and misses some. This sample contains roughly 79,000 clones. Germline V gene data show CDR1 as SGHNT and CDR2 as YYREEE (reference sequence). The CDR3 loop spans 17 amino acids. The chain uses TRBV5-4 and TRBJ2-5; 9 positions agree with TRBD1. The assigned J gene may be wrong: the sequence end matches TRBJ2-7 better. The material sequenced was PBMCs. This TCR derives from a man aged 25-45 years in good health and CMV-seronegative. The chain's CDR3 is CASSWRDRVKNSYEQYF. CDR3 bases: TGTGCCAGCAGCTGGCGGGACAGGGTGAAGAACTCCTACGAGCAGTACTTC.